The present entry profiles one TCR beta chain with its context. This clonotype has at least ten counts. It lacks a known antigen. No base quality information exists; no much larger clone differs at one position. From the cysteine through the phenylalanine, the CDR3 covers 17 amino acids. Only the CDR3 portion is preserved as DNA: 51 bases, with reading frame beginning at the first base. The germline V gene (reference sequence) provides CDR1 SEHNR and CDR2 FQNEAQ. Ends trimmed: V by 1 base, J by 7 bases; bases unmatched to a gene: 10. The data are from a study of T cells in Graves' hyperthyroidism and ophthalmopathy (dated by TCRdb to about 2019). Concerning the study at large: Peripheral blood was sampled at the time of initial diagnosis, prior to any treatment. To identify distinguishing TCR V-J signatures, a discovery cohort of around 98 patients was used, comprising 40 to 45 with Graves' ophthalmopathy and about 59 with stable Graves' hyperthyroidism. The roughly 100 discovery patients were randomly divided into training and test sets at a 7:3 ratio. The paper describes TCR Vbeta CDR3 sequencing of fewer than 150 peripheral blood samples, made up of 43 ophthalmopathy patients, some 76 hyperthyroidism patients and about 17 progressor patients. After sampling, hyperthyroidism patients received methimazole starting at 30 mg daily, and ophthalmopathy patients received high-dose intravenous methylprednisolone. In addition, the study compared T-cell repertoires in thyroid tissue and in blood from several Graves' hyperthyroidism patients. Whether ophthalmopathy could be predicted prospectively was tested in an independent validation cohort made up of 18 hyperthyroidism patients plus 17 patients who later progressed to ophthalmopathy.

The investigation overall reported the following: In validation, progression to ophthalmopathy was predicted by the model with 70.59% sensitivity and 72.22% specificity, a median of 6.5 months before onset. In cross-validation, a model built on a 13 V-J signature told ophthalmopathy apart from stable hyperthyroidism with 87.88% sensitivity and 81% to 82% specificity, and in testing the same model reached 80%/75%. Sample size was not statistically predetermined, and blinding of investigators to group allocation was not performed. Most expanded thyroid clonotypes (frequency above 0.001) were also detected in blood, suggesting blood repertoires may reflect thyroid immune responses.

The hyperthyroidism patients were between 18 and 65 years old and newly diagnosed, with a disease duration of less than 2 months. Patients with uncontrolled infections, other autoimmune diseases, pregnancy or lactation were excluded. Diagnoses relied on clinical symptoms, serum thyroxine and TRAb, thyroid ultrasound and orbital computed tomography. Blood from progressor patients was drawn when they were first diagnosed with hyperthyroidism, before any ophthalmopathy symptoms appeared. PBMCs were isolated from 7.5 to 10 ml of fresh peripheral blood by Ficoll-Paque density gradient centrifugation. Progressor patients were defined as those initially diagnosed with Graves' hyperthyroidism in whom ophthalmopathy developed during follow-up. Total RNA was extracted using Trizol reagent, and RNA quality was assessed on an Agilent 2100 Bioanalyzer. The TCR beta CDR3 regions were amplified from the RNA transcripts. A first-round RT-PCR of the TCR CDR3 used the HTBI primer set with the Qiagen OneStep RT-PCR kit. Libraries were constructed in a second round of multiplex PCR, after which size selection and purification were performed. The libraries were sequenced on an Illumina HiSeq2000 using paired-end 100 bp reads. In the authors' own workflow: SOAPnuke was used to process the raw data, removing reads that contained adapters or uncalled bases, had a mean Phred below 15, or lacked an exact match to the constant primer or identifier. COPE v1.2.5 was used to merge high-quality paired reads, and clonotypes were defined as unique nucleotide sequences. MiTCR v1.1 was used to align clonotypes to the IMGT TRBV, TRBD and TRBJ reference segments. Analysis was restricted to V-J combinations with a frequency above 0.0001, which covered 99.2% of repertoires. The TCS score was defined as F50 (clonal expansion) divided by E x V (chaos), with BLOSUM62-based TCRdist calculated between CDR3 peptides within each V-J. Welch's t-statistics and random forest reduced 514 V-J features to 10 to 15, which were used in a naive Bayes classifier (R e1071). The public reads were quality trimmed at Q25 with fastp and then assembled into clones with MiXCR by TCRdb, keeping productive beta chains. Under each unique CDR3 protein, matching rows form one entry showing the most common genes and DNA. The V and J calls here are based on TCRdb, not the publication. The sample table holds hundreds of thousands of distinct CDR3 sequences, of which 15% to 19% were seen once. Together, the top ten hold 25% to 35% of the sample.

The sequence is built from TRBV7-9 and TRBJ2-1; TRBD2 agrees with 10 junctional bases. The sequenced sample was blood. The TCR was taken from a woman younger than 35 with Graves' hyperthyroidism that later progressed to Graves' ophthalmopathy. This receptor carries the CDR3 CASSLVPSSGSRNEQFF. The DNA sequence follows: TGTGCCAGCAGCTTAGTCCCGTCTAGCGGGAGTAGGAATGAGCAGTTCTTC.